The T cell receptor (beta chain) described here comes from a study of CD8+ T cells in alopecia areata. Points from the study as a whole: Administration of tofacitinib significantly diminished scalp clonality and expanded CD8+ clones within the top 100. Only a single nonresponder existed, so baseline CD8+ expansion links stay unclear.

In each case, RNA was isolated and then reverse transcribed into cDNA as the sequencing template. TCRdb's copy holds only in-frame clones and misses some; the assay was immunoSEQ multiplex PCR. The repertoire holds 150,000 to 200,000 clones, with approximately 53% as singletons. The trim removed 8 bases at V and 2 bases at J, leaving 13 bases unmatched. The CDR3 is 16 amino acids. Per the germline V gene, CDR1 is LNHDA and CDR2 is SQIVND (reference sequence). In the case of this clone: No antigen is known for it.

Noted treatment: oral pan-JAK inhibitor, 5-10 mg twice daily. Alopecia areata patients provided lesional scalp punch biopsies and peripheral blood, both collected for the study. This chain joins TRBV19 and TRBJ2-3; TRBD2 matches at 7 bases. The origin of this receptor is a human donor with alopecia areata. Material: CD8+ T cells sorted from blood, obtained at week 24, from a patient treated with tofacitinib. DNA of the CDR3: TGTGCCAGTGCTTCCCACCTCGGGGGGACCACAGATACGCAGTATTTT. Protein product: CASASHLGGTTDTQYF.